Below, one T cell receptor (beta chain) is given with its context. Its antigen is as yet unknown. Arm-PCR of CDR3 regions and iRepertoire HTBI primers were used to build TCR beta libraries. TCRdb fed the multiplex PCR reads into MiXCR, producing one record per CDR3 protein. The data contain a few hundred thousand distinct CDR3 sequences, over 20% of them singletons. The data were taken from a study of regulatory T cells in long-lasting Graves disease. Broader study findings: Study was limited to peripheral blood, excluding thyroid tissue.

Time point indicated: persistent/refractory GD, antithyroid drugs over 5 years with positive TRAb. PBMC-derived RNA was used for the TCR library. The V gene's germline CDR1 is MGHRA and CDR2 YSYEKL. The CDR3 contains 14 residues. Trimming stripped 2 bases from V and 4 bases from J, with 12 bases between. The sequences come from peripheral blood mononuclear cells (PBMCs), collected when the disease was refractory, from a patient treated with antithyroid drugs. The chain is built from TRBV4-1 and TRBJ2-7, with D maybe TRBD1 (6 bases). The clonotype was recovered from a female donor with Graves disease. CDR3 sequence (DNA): TGCGCCAGCAGCCAAAGGTGGGGACAATACGAGCAGTACTTC. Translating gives CASSQRWGQYEQYF.